This is a list of T cell receptor beta chains from one sample in a study of blood T cell repertoires in COVID-19. Clones were read by immunoSEQ multiplex PCR, and TCRdb kept only the in-frame ones, dropping some. The sample yields 100,000 to 150,000 clones, 86% seen once. Sequenced: peripheral blood. All receptors derive from a woman in her 70s with COVID-19, enrolled during active disease. Each CDR3 is given with its conserved first and last residue. D genes are given only for firm matches. For some rows the clone size is stated as once, few or many, or as a class when expanded; others skip it.

j_call clone_size v_call d_call cdr3_nt cdr3_aa
TRBJ1-1 . TRBV5-5 . TGTGCCAGCAGCTTGTTGGGGGGGACCACTGAAGCTTTCTTT CASSLLGGTTEAFF
TRBJ1-4 once TRBV28 . TGTGCCAGCAGCTCTGGCCGGGTAACCCACACAATTTTTTTT CASSSGRVTHTIFF
TRBJ2-1 . TRBV11-2 . TGTGCCAGCAGCTTAGACCGAGACAATGAGCAGTTCTTC CASSLDRDNEQFF
TRBJ1-2 . TRBV11-1 TRBD1 TGTGCCAGCAGCTTTGACAGGGTCTATGGCTACACCTTC CASSFDRVYGYTF
TRBJ1-3 once TRBV6-5 . TGTGCCAGCAGTTACTCGATAATGGCTTCTGGAAACACCATATATTTT CASSYSIMASGNTIYF
TRBJ1-4 . TRBV5-1 TRBD1 TGCGCCAGCAGCTTGGCCAACAGGGGCGATGAAAAACTGTTTTTT CASSLANRGDEKLFF
TRBJ2-5 . TRBV5-1 TRBD2 TGCGCCAGCAGCTTGGGACTAGCGGGGACCCAAGAGACCCAGTACTTC CASSLGLAGTQETQYF
TRBJ2-3 . TRBV6-5 . TGTGCCAGCAGTTACGCGGGCGACTACACAGATACGCAGTATTTT CASSYAGDYTDTQYF
TRBJ1-5 . TRBV27 TRBD1 TGTGCCAGCAGTTGGTTAGGGGGCCGGGGTGAAAACAGCAATCAGCCCCAGCATTTT CASSWLGGRGENSNQPQHF
TRBJ2-1 few TRBV5-1 TRBD2 TGCGCCAGCAGCTTGGTAGCGGGGGGGTACAATGAGCAGTTCTTC CASSLVAGGYNEQFF
TRBJ1-2 . TRBV28 . TGTGCCAGCAGTTCATCAGCAGGAGCGGCTAACTATGGCTACACCTTC CASSSSAGAANYGYTF
TRBJ1-3 . TRBV6-2/TRBV6-3 . TGTGCCAGCAGTTACGGGGCAGGCGGCTCTGGAAACACCATATATTTT CASSYGAGGSGNTIYF
TRBJ2-1 . TRBV6-5 TRBD2 TGTGCCAGCAGTTCACGGAGCGGACTAGCAGAGTTCTTC CASSSRSGLAEFF
TRBJ2-7 . TRBV7-9 . TGTGCCAGCAGCTTGATCTCAGTCGAGCAGTACTTC CASSLISVEQYF
TRBJ1-6 . TRBV5-8 TRBD1 TGTGCCAGCAGCTTGGCCTTGACGGGACAGGGGGCGCGGAATTCACCCCTCCACTTT CASSLALTGQGARNSPLHF
TRBJ2-7 . TRBV6-2/TRBV6-3 . TGTGCCAGCAGTCGACAGGAGACCTACGAGCAGTACTTC CASSRQETYEQYF
TRBJ2-1 . TRBV10-1 TRBD2 TGCGCCAGCAGTGAGCACCTCGGGGCGGGGGGGCCCTACAATGAGCAGTTCTTC CASSEHLGAGGPYNEQFF
TRBJ1-5 . TRBV6-5 TRBD1 TGTGCCAGCAGCGCAGACAGGGGGCAAAATCAGCCCCAGCATTTT CASSADRGQNQPQHF
TRBJ1-2 . TRBV9 TRBD1 TGTGCCAGCAGCCCGCAGGGGGCATCAAACTATGGCTACACCTTC CASSPQGASNYGYTF
TRBJ2-2 . TRBV2 . TGTGCCAGCAGTGGAGGAGTTACCGGGGAGCTGTTTTTT CASSGGVTGELFF
TRBJ2-7 . TRBV6-5 . TGTGCCAGCAGCCTCTCGAGAAACTCCTACGAGCAGTACTTC CASSLSRNSYEQYF
TRBJ2-7 once TRBV11-2 . TGTGCCAGCAGCTTAGGCGACACTCTCTACGAGCAGTACTTC CASSLGDTLYEQYF
TRBJ2-5 . TRBV7-6 . TGTGCCAGCAGCTTAAATGAGGGGGACCAAGAGACCCAGTACTTC CASSLNEGDQETQYF
TRBJ2-7 . TRBV5-1 . TGCGCCAGCAGCTTGGGGGCCGAGCAGTACTTC CASSLGAEQYF
TRBJ2-5 . TRBV12-3/TRBV12-4 TRBD2 TGTGCCAGCAGTTTAACCGGGGGGGAGACCCAGTACTTC CASSLTGGETQYF
TRBJ1-5 . TRBV6-9 . TGTGCCAGCAGTTATAGGAGTCGGAACGAGCCCCAGCATTTT CASSYRSRNEPQHF
TRBJ2-7 . TRBV2 TRBD1 TGTGCCAGCAGCGGACAGGGGTTGAGGGAGCAGTACTTC CASSGQGLREQYF
TRBJ2-3 . TRBV5-1 TRBD1 TGCGCCAGCAGCTTTACCGGGACAGGGGGCACAGATACGCAGTATTTT CASSFTGTGGTDTQYF
TRBJ1-1 . TRBV24-1 . TGTGCCACCAGTGGGCAGGCCAGGGCTGAAGCTTTCTTT CATSGQARAEAFF
TRBJ1-1 . TRBV7-3 . TGTGCCAGCAGCTTCTCCCTTAGCACTGAAGCTTTCTTT CASSFSLSTEAFF
TRBJ2-4 . TRBV1 . TGCACCAGGGGAAGTACTAGAAAGGTAAACATTCAGTACTTC CTRGSTRKVNIQYF
TRBJ2-3 . TRBV3-1/TRBV3-2 . TGTGCCAGCAGCCAAGACTCGGACATGCCCACAGATACGCAGTATTTT CASSQDSDMPTDTQYF
TRBJ1-2 . TRBV3-1/TRBV3-2 . TGTGCCAGCAGCCGGCAAGGCGGCGAGGGTGGCTACACCTTC CASSRQGGEGGYTF
TRBJ2-5 . TRBV15 . TGTGCCACCAGCAGAGTGGCAGCGTACCAAGAGACCCAGTACTTC CATSRVAAYQETQYF
TRBJ2-1 . TRBV4-2 . TGTGCCAGCAGCCAAGATGGGGCCAGGGGGGTGAGCAATGAGCAGTTCTTC CASSQDGARGVSNEQFF
TRBJ2-1 . TRBV29-1 . TGCAGCGTTGAACTTAGCGCGCGTGAGCAGTTCTTC CSVELSAREQFF
TRBJ2-2 . TRBV2 . TGTGCCAGCTTCCGGACAGCGAACACCGGGGAGCTGTTTTTT CASFRTANTGELFF
TRBJ2-5 . TRBV9 . TGTGCCAGCAGCGTAGATAGCAGACCTACTGGGACCCAGTACTTC CASSVDSRPTGTQYF
TRBJ2-1 few TRBV18 TRBD2 TGTGCCAGCTCATTGAGCGGGGGCTACAATGAGCAGTTCTTC CASSLSGGYNEQFF
TRBJ1-5 few TRBV7-8 . TGTGCCAGCAGCCAGGGAGTTGGTGCGGGGGCTCCGAAATATAGCAATCAGCCCCAGCATTTT CASSQGVGAGAPKYSNQPQHF
TRBJ1-3 . TRBV5-1 . TGCGCCAGCAGCTTGCAGGCGGGGGGTATCTCTGGAAACACCATATATTTT CASSLQAGGISGNTIYF
TRBJ2-7 . TRBV5-6 . TGTGCCAGCAGCTTGGCAGCGGGTTTAACCTACGAGCAGTACTTC CASSLAAGLTYEQYF
TRBJ2-1 . TRBV24-1 . TGTGCCACCAGTGACCAACCGGGGAACCACCACAATGAGCAGTTCTTC CATSDQPGNHHNEQFF
TRBJ1-2 . TRBV28 TRBD1 TGTGCCAGCAGTGCACACAGGGGGGATTTCTATGGCTACACCTTC CASSAHRGDFYGYTF
TRBJ1-2 . TRBV2 TRBD1 TGTGCCAGCAGCCGGACAGGGCCAGATGGCTACACCTTC CASSRTGPDGYTF
TRBJ2-2 once TRBV19 . TGTGCCACCCCGACAGGCTCCGGTAACACCGGGGAGCTGTTTTTT CATPTGSGNTGELFF
TRBJ2-2 . TRBV30 TRBD1 TGTGCCTGGGGGCAGGGGGTTACCGGGGAGCTGTTTTTT CAWGQGVTGELFF
TRBJ1-2 . TRBV7-2 . TGTGCCAGCAGCTTAGTGGCGGGGGGAGACTATGGCTACACCTTC CASSLVAGGDYGYTF
TRBJ1-6 . TRBV7-9 . TGTGCCAGCAGCTTAGAGGGGAATTCACCCCTCCACTTT CASSLEGNSPLHF
TRBJ2-1 . TRBV7-7 TRBD2 TGTGCTAGCAGCTCCGGGACTAGCGGGGGCTCATCGTGGTTCTTC CASSSGTSGGSSWFF
TRBJ2-7 . TRBV27 . TGTGCCAGCAGTTTTGCACAGGGTTTGTCCTACGAGCAGTACTTC CASSFAQGLSYEQYF
TRBJ2-7 . TRBV10-3 TRBD2 TGTGCCATCAGTGAGTCGGGGTCCGGGGGGGGCTACGAGCAGTACTTC CAISESGSGGGYEQYF
TRBJ1-1 . TRBV5-1 TRBD1 TGCGCCAGCAGCTTGCGGACAGGGAGTCAGTTCGACACTGAAGCTTTCTTT CASSLRTGSQFDTEAFF
TRBJ2-2 . TRBV7-2 TRBD2 TGTGCCAGCAGCTTAGAGCGGGGCCTGGCGGAGCTGTTTTTT CASSLERGLAELFF
TRBJ2-7 . TRBV7-2 TRBD1 TGTGCCAGCAGCGCACAGGGGACGTGGGCCTACGAGCAGTACTTC CASSAQGTWAYEQYF
TRBJ2-5 . TRBV5-6 TRBD1 TGTGCCAGCAGCCGGACAGGGAACCAAGAGACCCAGTACTTC CASSRTGNQETQYF
TRBJ2-2 . TRBV19 . TGTGCCAGTACGAAACCCCAGACCGGGGAGCTGTTTTTT CASTKPQTGELFF
TRBJ1-4 . TRBV10-3 TRBD1 TGTGCCATCAGAGCCGGGACAGGGGCCGAAAAACTGTTTTTT CAIRAGTGAEKLFF
TRBJ1-1 . TRBV21-1 . TGTGCCAGCAGCAAAACTCCAGGGGTCTGGAACACTGAAGCTTTCTTT CASSKTPGVWNTEAFF